Following are 27 T cell receptor beta chains from one sample sequenced in a study of T cells in Graves' hyperthyroidism and ophthalmopathy. It was RNA transcripts that yielded the amplified TCR beta CDR3 regions. A first-round RT-PCR of the TCR CDR3 used the HTBI primer set. TCRdb re-analysed the multiplex PCR reads in MiXCR, keeping a single row per CDR3 protein. This table holds around 600,000 distinct CDR3 sequences, 14% found once. The sequenced material came from blood. The origin of the receptors is a woman in her forties or fifties with Graves' ophthalmopathy.

V usage is TRBV20-1 and J usage is TRBJ2-1, with D unclear. V gave up 1 base and J gave up 0 bases, with 16 bases separating them. Germline CDR1 and CDR2: DFQATT and SNEGSKA (reference sequence). The CDR3 covers 17 residues. The CDR3 spells CSARGKIRQTSYNEQFF. CDR3 in DNA: TGCAGTGCTAGAGGAAAGATTCGGCAGACCTCCTACAATGAGCAGTTCTTC.

V usage is TRBV2 and J usage is TRBJ2-2; 11 bases are a match to TRBD2. Per germline, CDR1 SNHLY and CDR2 FYNNEI. This CDR3 is built from 15 residues. Trimming took 7 bases from V and 7 from J; bases not matched to a gene: 8. The CDR3, as DNA: TGTGCCAGCACGGACACTAGCGGGGGTTTCGGGGAGCTGTTTTTT. Translation: CASTDTSGGFGELFF. Using reference TRBV2 and TRBJ2-2 for the parts outside the CDR3, the full variable domain is EPEVTQTPSHQVTQMGQEVILRCVPISNHLYFYWYRQILGQKVEFLVSFYNNEISEKSEIFDDQFSVERPDGSNFTLKIRSTKLEDSAMYFCASTDTSGGFGELFFGEGSRLTVL.

This clonotype has ten or more counts. The CDR3 is CASFHTGELFF. In DNA, the CDR3 is TGTGCCAGCTTCCACACCGGGGAGCTGTTTTTT. The genes are TRBV12-3 or TRBV12-4 and TRBJ2-2; no definite D call. The V end lost 8 bases, the J end lost 3 bases, and 4 bases lay between the germline ends. CDR3 length: 11 amino acids.

This clonotype was recorded many times. V and J are TRBV5-6 and TRBJ2-1; TRBD2 matches at 12 bases. In germline, CDR1 is SGHDT, CDR2 YYEEEE. J was trimmed by 0 bases and V by 4 bases; bases with no gene match: 11. The CDR3 covers 19 residues. CDR3 coding DNA: TGTGCCAGCAGCCCCGGGACTAGCGGGTACCGAAGCTCCTACAATGAGCAGTTCTTC. Its translation: CASSPGTSGYRSSYNEQFF.

This clonotype was observed at least ten times. The V and J genes are TRBV28 and TRBJ2-1; D is possibly TRBD1 or TRBD2 (5 bases each). The CDR3 has 15 residues. Germline CDR1 and CDR2: MDHEN and SYDVKM. V lost 5 bases, J lost 4 bases, and 15 bases lay in between. CDR3 loop: CASSALGELYNEQFF. The CDR3 DNA follows: TGTGCCAGCAGTGCCCTGGGGGAATTATACAATGAGCAGTTCTTC.

Ten or more counts support this clonotype. The V gene is TRBV28, the J gene TRBJ2-7; D is unclear. CDR1 and CDR2 from the germline V gene are MDHEN and SYDVKM. CDR3 length: 14 residues. Between the trimmed V and J ends, which lost 3 bases and 2 bases, there was a span of 11 bases. The DNA of the CDR3 is TGTGCCAGCAGTTTTCTCGGCGGAACCTACGAGCAGTACTTC. This codes for CASSFLGGTYEQYF.

The table lists this clonotype with a few counts. The chain joins TRBV27 to TRBJ2-5, with 9 bases aligning to TRBD2. CDR3 length: 15 residues. Trimming took 6 bases from V and 2 from J; bases not matched to a gene: 7. The germline gives CDR1 MNHEY, CDR2 SMNVEV (reference sequence). This chain's CDR3 is CASRQNSGRQETQYF. CDR3 DNA sequence: TGTGCCAGCAGACAAAATAGCGGGAGACAAGAGACCCAGTACTTC.

This clonotype was detected ten times or more. The CDR3 spells CASLERGGDNEQFF. CDR3 sequence (DNA): TGTGCCAGCCTGGAGCGGGGAGGGGACAATGAGCAGTTCTTC. The chain joins TRBV12-3 or TRBV12-4 to TRBJ2-1, with 7 bases matching TRBD2. The CDR3 sequence is 14 residues long. J was trimmed by 5 bases and V by 8 bases; bases with no gene match: 9.

The gene calls are TRBV3-1 and TRBJ2-2; 7 bases are a match to TRBD2. Looked up from germline, CDR1 is LGHDT and CDR2 is YNNKEL (reference sequence). After removal of 2 bases from V and 4 bases from J, the junction contained 7 bases not matched to a gene. The CDR3 has 16 residues. The DNA for the CDR3 is TGTGCCAGCAGCCAAATTGCGGGAGTTTTCACCGGGGAGCTGTTTTTT. Its translation is CASSQIAGVFTGELFF.

This clonotype turned up a few times. The V gene is TRBV27, the J gene TRBJ2-1, with D unclear. The CDR3 contains 12 residues. V dropped 11 bases and J dropped 7 bases, with 15 bases sitting between them. Germline assignment: CDR1 MNHEY and CDR2 SMNVEV (reference sequence). Here the CDR3 reads CARHDVGNEQFF. CDR3 coding DNA: TGTGCCCGCCATGATGTGGGGAATGAGCAGTTCTTC.

This clonotype was seen ten or more times. The J gene is TRBJ2-1, the V gene TRBV13; weak D call: TRBD2 (6 bases). The V gene lost 5 bases and the J gene lost 7 bases, with 21 bases spanning the gap. The CDR3 spans 16 residues. The germline CDR1 and CDR2 sequences are PRHDT and FYEKMQ (reference sequence). CDR3 coding DNA: TGTGCCAGCAGCCCCCTAGCGAGTCGTAAGGTGAATGAGCAGTTCTTC. This sequence encodes CASSPLASRKVNEQFF.

Only a few counts were recorded for this clonotype. V usage is TRBV15 and J usage is TRBJ1-6; D is unclear. Per the germline V gene, CDR1 is LNHNV and CDR2 is YYDKDF (reference sequence). CDR3 size: 13 residues. The V end lost 1 base, the J end lost 6 bases, and 4 bases lay between the germline ends. The DNA for the CDR3 is TGTGCCACCAGCAGAGTTGTTAATTCACCCCTCCACTTT. This codes for CATSRVVNSPLHF.

This clonotype was counted ten times or more. The chain employs TRBV7-3 and TRBJ2-1; 9 nucleotides align to TRBD2. Looked up from germline, CDR1 is SGHTA and CDR2 is FQGTGA. V gave up 1 base and J gave up 7 bases; unmatched junction bases: 8. CDR3 length: 16 amino acids. The CDR3 loop is CASSLNRGAGGNEQFF. The CDR3 nucleotides are TGTGCCAGCAGCTTAAACCGCGGCGCGGGGGGGAATGAGCAGTTCTTC.

Concerning this clonotype itself: A read error is possible here, since a much larger clone lies one base away. This sequence joins TRBV28 and TRBJ2-1; TRBD1 or TRBD2 may be the D gene (5 bases each). The CDR3 contains 14 residues. V was clipped by 7 bases and J by 6 bases, with 16 bases between them. Germline V gene sequence: CDR1 MDHEN, CDR2 SYDVKM. The CDR3 DNA reads as TGTGCCAGCAATAGCGAGGGGATTTGCAATGAGCAGTTCTTC. It codes for CASNSEGICNEQFF. The variable domain in full, completed from reference TRBV28 and TRBJ2-1, reads DVKVTQSSRYLVKRTGEKVFLECVQDMDHENMFWYRQDPGLGLRLIYFSYDVKMKEKGDIPEGYSVSREKKERFSLILESASTNQTSMYLCASNSEGICNEQFFGPGTRLTVL.

This clonotype showed up many times. The DNA for the CDR3 is TGTGCCAGCAGCACCATCCGGGACAGCACTAGCACAGATACGCAGTATTTT. Residues: CASSTIRDSTSTDTQYF. The genes are TRBV11-3 and TRBJ2-3; TRBD1 matches 7 bases. Germline V gene data show CDR1 as SGHNT and CDR2 as YENEEA. This CDR3 spans 17 amino acids. J gave up 0 bases and V 5 bases, and 11 bases lay outside the gene matches.

This clonotype has only a few counts. The V and J genes are TRBV18 and TRBJ2-5; no clear D. In germline, CDR1 is KGHSH, CDR2 LQKENI. Trimming left V 4 bases short and J 7 bases short, with 19 bases between. This CDR3 is built from 15 residues. The DNA of the CDR3 is TGTGCCAGCTCACAACAACCGGACCCGTCGGGGACCCAGTACTTC. This codes for CASSQQPDPSGTQYF.

This clonotype was observed many times. The chain uses TRBV12-3 or TRBV12-4 and TRBJ2-3, with TRBD2 matching over 7 bases. The CDR3 has 16 amino acids. V dropped 2 bases and J dropped 1; count of bases not matched to a gene: 6. CDR3 nucleotide sequence: TGTGCCAGCAGTTTAAAACCTAGCGGTGGCACAGATACGCAGTATTTT. It yields the protein CASSLKPSGGTDTQYF.

The chain couples TRBV5-1 to TRBJ2-2, with 9 positions matching TRBD2. The CDR3 covers 18 residues. Germline loops: CDR1 SGHRS, CDR2 YFSETQ. V lost 0 bases and J lost 1; bases outside the gene matches: 7. CDR3 loop: CASSLEQSTSGNTGELFF. CDR3 nucleotide sequence: TGCGCCAGCAGCTTGGAGCAGTCGACTAGCGGGAACACCGGGGAGCTGTTTTTT.

This clonotype has just a few counts. The chain joins TRBV7-8 to TRBJ1-5; 8 nucleotides align to TRBD1. Per germline, CDR1 SGHVS and CDR2 FQNEAQ. The CDR3 runs to 17 residues. With 5 bases clipped from V and 3 bases from J, the junction kept 12 bases outside the gene matches. The CDR3 nucleotides read TGTGCCAGCAGCCCCACCGGACAGGGCCCAATCAATCAGCCCCAGCATTTT. Translating gives CASSPTGQGPINQPQHF.

The table lists this clonotype with many counts. The CDR3: CSATQAGTSQETQYF. CDR3 coding DNA: TGCAGTGCTACCCAAGCGGGGACCTCCCAAGAGACCCAGTACTTC. The chain is built from TRBV20-1 and TRBJ2-5; 7 bases align to TRBD2. V shed 4 bases, J shed 1 base, and the junction held 9 bases outside the gene matches. Germline V gene lookup returns CDR1 DFQATT and CDR2 SNEGSKA (reference sequence). This CDR3 spans 15 amino acids.

This clonotype was detected a few times. The chain recombines TRBV9 with TRBJ2-2; maybe TRBD1 (6 bases). The CDR3 runs 17 residues. The germline V and J ends were trimmed by 4 bases and 7 bases, with 23 bases remaining between them. CDR1 and CDR2 from the germline V gene are SGDLS and YYNGEE. In DNA form, the CDR3 reads TGTGCCAGCAGCTTCACCCTGGGAACAGGGAAGTTCGGGGAGCTGTTTTTT. This encodes CASSFTLGTGKFGELFF. The variable domain in full, completed from reference TRBV9 and TRBJ2-2, reads DSGVTQTPKHLITATGQRVTLRCSPRSGDLSVYWYQQSLDQGLQFLIQYYNGEERAKGNILERFSAQQFPDLHSELNLSSLELGDSALYFCASSFTLGTGKFGELFFGEGSRLTVL.

This clonotype was seen repeatedly, ten times or more. The rearrangement uses TRBV15 and TRBJ2-5; TRBD2 matches 7 bases. The CDR3 sequence is 13 residues long. Germline V gene data show CDR1 as LNHNV and CDR2 as YYDKDF (reference sequence). Trimming took 4 bases from V and 4 from J; bases not matched to a gene: 3. CDR3 region: CATSNIAGETQYF. The CDR3 DNA reads as TGTGCCACCAGCAATATAGCGGGAGAGACCCAGTACTTC.

The V call is TRBV28, the J call TRBJ2-3; D gene unclear. Germline loops: CDR1 MDHEN, CDR2 SYDVKM. The CDR3 length is 12 residues. The V end lost 6 bases, the J end lost 4 bases, and 8 bases lay between the germline ends. CDR3 in DNA: TGTGCCAGCAGACAACGGGCAGATACGCAGTATTTT. Its protein is CASRQRADTQYF.

In its sample, this clonotype was seen many times. The chain is built from TRBV6-2 or TRBV6-3 and TRBJ2-1, with 14 bases matching TRBD2. Germline CDR1 is MNHEY and CDR2 is SVGEGT. The CDR3 extends over 16 amino acids. The ends lost 2 bases at V and 9 bases at J; junction bases unmatched: 6. The CDR3 DNA follows: TGTGCCAGCAGTTACAGGGGACTAGCGGGAGTGGCTGAGCAGTTCTTC. It yields the protein CASSYRGLAGVAEQFF.

The V gene is TRBV4-2, the J gene TRBJ2-1, with TRBD2 matching over 12 bases. CDR1 LGHNA and CDR2 YNFKEQ come from the germline V gene. V shed 0 bases and J 2 bases; nucleotides not matched to a gene: 11. CDR3 length: 20 residues. CDR3 nucleotide sequence: TGTGCCAGCAGCCAAGAGTCGACTAGCGGGAGTCAGGGCCCCTACAATGAGCAGTTCTTC. It specifies CASSQESTSGSQGPYNEQFF.

Notes on this clonotype: With a much larger clone just one base away, this may be a read error. The V gene is TRBV29-1, the J gene TRBJ2-1; 12 bases align to TRBD1. The end of the DNA aligns better with TRBJ2-7, so the J call may be wrong. The CDR3 is 14 residues long. CDR1 is SQVTM and CDR2 is ANQGSEA in the germline V gene. The CDR3 bases are TGCAGCGTTGAAAAGGGGACAGGGGGCAATGAGCAGTACTTC. Encoded protein: CSVEKGTGGNEQYF.

The rearrangement links TRBV24-1 to TRBJ2-2; D uncertain. Germline CDR1 and CDR2: KGHDR and SFDVKD. This CDR3 has 13 residues. Trimming took off 8 bases at V and 0 bases at J, with 6 bases between the two ends. This CDR3 is CATTGSNTGELFF. CDR3 sequence (DNA): TGTGCCACCACCGGCTCGAACACCGGGGAGCTGTTTTTT.